This passage covers 4 T cell receptor beta chains from one sample sequenced in a study of T cells in Graves' hyperthyroidism and ophthalmopathy. TCR beta CDR3 regions were amplified from RNA transcripts. When the TCR CDR3 underwent first-round RT-PCR, the HTBI primer set was used. One entry per CDR3 protein, called by TCRdb with MiXCR from the multiplex PCR reads. In the table there are around 760,000 distinct CDR3 sequences, approximately 36% of which are singletons. The sample comprised blood. These receptors came from a woman aged 40 to 55 with Graves' hyperthyroidism.

This clonotype has just a few counts. DNA for the CDR3: TGTGCCACCGCGGACCCCCAAGGGACAGGGGCCTATGGCTACACCTTC. It is translated as CATADPQGTGAYGYTF. The rearrangement links TRBV19 to TRBJ1-2; 10 positions match TRBD1. Germline assignment: CDR1 LNHDA and CDR2 SQIVND (reference sequence). This CDR3 has 16 residues. V lost 10 bases, J lost 4 bases, and 15 bases stayed unmatched.

The chain has TRBV7-2 and TRBJ2-7, with D possibly matching TRBD2 (5 bases). This CDR3 is 14 amino acids long. V lost 2 bases, J lost 2 bases, and 10 bases lay in between. Germline V gene data show CDR1 as SGHTA and CDR2 as FQGNSA. CDR3 sequence reads: CASSLRLPTYEQYF. For the CDR3, the DNA is TGTGCCAGCAGCTTACGACTACCCACCTACGAGCAGTACTTC.

In the case of this clonotype: One end of the junction does not line up with germline, which may come from a read error. This chain connects TRBV7-6 to TRBJ2-5; 10 bases map to TRBD1. The CDR3 contains 15 residues. From germline, CDR1 is SGHVS and CDR2 FNYEAQ. Here the CDR3 reads CASSATPGTGETQHF. The CDR3 DNA sequence: TGTGCCAGCAGCGCGACCCCCGGGACAGGGGAGACCCAGCACTTC.

Notes on this clonotype: A much larger clone differs by one base, so this may be a read error. The chain couples TRBV10-3 to TRBJ2-2; tentative D call: TRBD2 (5 bases). The germline V gene encodes CDR1 ENHRY and CDR2 SYGVKD. The CDR3 is 14 residues long. CDR3 coding DNA: TGTGCCAGCAGACGGACCCTCTCGGCCGGGGAGCTGTCTTTT. Its translation: CASRRTLSAGELSF.